This TCR beta chain was recovered during a study of OX40 agonist ivuxolimab in advanced cancers. Notes on the study in general: Normalized T-cell clonal expansion was also low in a subset of nonresponders. Compared with CD4+, CD8+ T cells on average had more expanded clones.

Blood samples were obtained at baseline, cycle 4 day 1, and cycle 7 day 1. Method: immunoSEQ multiplex PCR; TCRdb's copy keeps in-frame clones and lacks some. The sample has 20,000 or so clones, approximately 78% seen once. With regard to this clone: Its cognate antigen is unknown.

Germline CDR1 and CDR2: WNHNN and SYGVQD (reference sequence). V was cut by 6 bases and J by 7 bases, with 13 bases left in between. CDR3 size: 13 residues. Here the sequenced sample was CD4+ or CD8+ T cells sorted from blood, taken in a trial of the OX40 agonist ivuxolimab. The TCR sequence derives from an adult with an advanced solid tumor such as melanoma, head and neck, liver or kidney cancer. This chain uses TRBV10-1 with TRBJ2-1; TRBD2 might be the D (5 bases). CDR3 DNA sequence: TGCGCCAGCAGCGAGGACTTGGGGAATGAGCAGTTCTTC. Translation gives CASSEDLGNEQFF.